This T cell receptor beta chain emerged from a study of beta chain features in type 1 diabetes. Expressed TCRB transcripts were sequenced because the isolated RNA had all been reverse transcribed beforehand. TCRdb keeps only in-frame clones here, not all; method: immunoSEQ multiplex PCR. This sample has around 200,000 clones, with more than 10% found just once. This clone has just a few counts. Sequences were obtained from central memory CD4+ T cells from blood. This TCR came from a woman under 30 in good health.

In DNA, the CDR3 is TGTGCCAGCAGCCACGGGATACGAAGGCGGGCCTCCGCCTACGAGCAGTACTTC. Residues: CASSHGIRRRASAYEQYF. The chain recombines TRBV7-9 with TRBJ2-7; TRBD2 might be the D (5 bases). Trimming stripped 5 bases from V and 2 bases from J, with 25 bases between. The CDR3 length is 18 residues. Germline loops: CDR1 SEHNR, CDR2 FQNEAQ (reference sequence).